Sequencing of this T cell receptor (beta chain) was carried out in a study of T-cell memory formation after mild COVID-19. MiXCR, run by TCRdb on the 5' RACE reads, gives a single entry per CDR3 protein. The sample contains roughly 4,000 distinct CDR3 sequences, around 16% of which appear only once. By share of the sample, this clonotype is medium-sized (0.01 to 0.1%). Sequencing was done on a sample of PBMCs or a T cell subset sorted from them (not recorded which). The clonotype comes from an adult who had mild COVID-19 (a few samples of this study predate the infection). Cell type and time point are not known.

The CDR3 DNA reads TGCGCCAGCAGCCAATGGGGACAGGCCTCCAAGGGGCCCCAGCATTTT. This encodes CASSQWGQASKGPQHF. The chain links TRBV4-1 to TRBJ1-5; 8 bases agree with TRBD1. Germline CDR1 and CDR2: MGHRA and YSYEKL. The CDR3 has 16 residues. Losses at the gene ends were 2 bases for V and 9 bases for J; bases not matched to a gene: 12.